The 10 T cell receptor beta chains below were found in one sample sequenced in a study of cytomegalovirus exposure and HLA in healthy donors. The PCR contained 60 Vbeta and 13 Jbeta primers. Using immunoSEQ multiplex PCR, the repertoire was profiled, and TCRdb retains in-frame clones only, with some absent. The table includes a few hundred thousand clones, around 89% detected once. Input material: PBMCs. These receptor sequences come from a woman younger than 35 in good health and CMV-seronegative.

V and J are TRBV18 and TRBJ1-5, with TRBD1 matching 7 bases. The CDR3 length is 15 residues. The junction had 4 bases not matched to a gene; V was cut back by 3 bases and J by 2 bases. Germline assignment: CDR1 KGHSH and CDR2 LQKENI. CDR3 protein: CASSPPTGGNQPQHF. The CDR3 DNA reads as TGTGCCAGCTCACCCCCCACAGGGGGCAATCAGCCCCAGCATTTT. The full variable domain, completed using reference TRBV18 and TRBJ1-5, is NAGVMQNPRHLVRRRGQEARLRCSPMKGHSHVYWYRQLPEEGLKFMVYLQKENIIDESGMPKERFSAEFPKEGPSILRIQQVVRGDSAAYFCASSPPTGGNQPQHFGDGTRLSIL.

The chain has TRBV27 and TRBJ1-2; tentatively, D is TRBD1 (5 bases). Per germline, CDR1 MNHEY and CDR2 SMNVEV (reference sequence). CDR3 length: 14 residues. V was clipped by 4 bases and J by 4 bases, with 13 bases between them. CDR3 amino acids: CASSSLGAAYGYTF. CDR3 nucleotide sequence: TGTGCCAGCAGTTCCCTTGGGGCAGCCTATGGCTACACCTTC.

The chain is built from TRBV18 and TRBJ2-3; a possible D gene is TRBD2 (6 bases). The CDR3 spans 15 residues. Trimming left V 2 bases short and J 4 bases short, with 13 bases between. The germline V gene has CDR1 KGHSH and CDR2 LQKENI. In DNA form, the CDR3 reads TGTGCCAGCTCACCAGGTCTGGGGAGGTCAGATACGCAGTATTTT. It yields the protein CASSPGLGRSDTQYF.

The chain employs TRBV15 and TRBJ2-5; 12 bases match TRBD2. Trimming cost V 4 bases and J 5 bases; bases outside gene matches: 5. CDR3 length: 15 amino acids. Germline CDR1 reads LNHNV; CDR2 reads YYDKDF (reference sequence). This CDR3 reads CATSILTSGGETQYF. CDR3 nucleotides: TGTGCCACCAGCATCCTTACTAGCGGGGGGGAGACCCAGTACTTC.

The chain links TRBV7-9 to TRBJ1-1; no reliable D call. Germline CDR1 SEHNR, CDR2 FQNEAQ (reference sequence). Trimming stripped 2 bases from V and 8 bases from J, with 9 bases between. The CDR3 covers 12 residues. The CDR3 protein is CASSLLTAEAFF. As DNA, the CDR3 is TGTGCCAGCAGCTTATTAACAGCCGAAGCTTTCTTT. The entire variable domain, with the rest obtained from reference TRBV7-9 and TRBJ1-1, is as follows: DTGVSQNPRHKITKRGQNVTFRCDPISEHNRLYWYRQTLGQGPEFLTYFQNEAQLEKSRLLSDRFSAERPKGSFSTLEIQRTEQGDSAMYLCASSLLTAEAFFGQGTRLTVV.

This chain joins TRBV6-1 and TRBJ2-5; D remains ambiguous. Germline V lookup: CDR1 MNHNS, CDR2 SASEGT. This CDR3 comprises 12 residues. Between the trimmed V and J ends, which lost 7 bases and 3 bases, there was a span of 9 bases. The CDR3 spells CASNEQKETQYF. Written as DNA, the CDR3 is TGTGCCAGCAATGAGCAGAAAGAGACCCAGTACTTC.

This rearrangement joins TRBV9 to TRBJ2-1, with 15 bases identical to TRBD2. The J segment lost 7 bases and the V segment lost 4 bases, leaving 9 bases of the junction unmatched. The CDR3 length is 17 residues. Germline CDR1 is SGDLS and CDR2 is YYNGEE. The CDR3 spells CASSLTPGTSGRNEQFF. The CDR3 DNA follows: TGTGCCAGCAGCTTAACGCCTGGGACTAGCGGGAGGAATGAGCAGTTCTTC.

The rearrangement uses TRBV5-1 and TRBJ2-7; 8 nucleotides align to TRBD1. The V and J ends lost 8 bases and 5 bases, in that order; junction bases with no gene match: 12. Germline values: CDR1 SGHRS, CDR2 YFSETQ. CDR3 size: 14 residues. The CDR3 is CARSPGTGVNEQYF. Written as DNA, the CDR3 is TGCGCCAGGAGCCCAGGGACAGGCGTCAACGAGCAGTACTTC.

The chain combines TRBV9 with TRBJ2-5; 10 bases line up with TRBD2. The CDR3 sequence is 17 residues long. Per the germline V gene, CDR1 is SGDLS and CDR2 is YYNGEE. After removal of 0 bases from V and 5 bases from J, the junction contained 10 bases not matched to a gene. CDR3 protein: CASSVGGLAKVAETQYF. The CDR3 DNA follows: TGTGCCAGCAGCGTAGGGGGACTAGCGAAGGTTGCTGAGACCCAGTACTTC.

The CDR3 sequence is CASERVTEAFF. The CDR3 DNA follows: TGTGCCAGCGAGAGGGTCACTGAAGCTTTCTTT. The chain carries TRBV7-9 and TRBJ1-1, with D hard to call. The CDR3 spans 11 residues. From germline, CDR1 is SEHNR and CDR2 FQNEAQ (reference sequence). V was trimmed by 8 bases and J by 4 bases, leaving 8 bases between them.